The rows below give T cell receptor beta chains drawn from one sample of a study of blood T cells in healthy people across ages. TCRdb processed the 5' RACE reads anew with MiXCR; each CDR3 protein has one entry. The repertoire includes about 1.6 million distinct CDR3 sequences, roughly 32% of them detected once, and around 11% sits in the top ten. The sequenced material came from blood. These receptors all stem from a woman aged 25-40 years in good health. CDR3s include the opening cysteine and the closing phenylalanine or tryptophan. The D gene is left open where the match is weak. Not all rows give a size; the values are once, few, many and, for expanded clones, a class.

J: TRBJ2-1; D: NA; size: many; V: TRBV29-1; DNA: TGCAGCGTTGATGAGGGGGTCTCCCACAATGAGCAGTTCTTC; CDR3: CSVDEGVSHNEQFF
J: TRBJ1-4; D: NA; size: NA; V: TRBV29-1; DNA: TGCAGCGTTGCTAGGTGGTCGGGTGAAAAACTGTTTTTT; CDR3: CSVARWSGEKLFF
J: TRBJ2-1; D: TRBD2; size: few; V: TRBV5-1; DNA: TGCGCCAGCAGCTTGTTTGTAGCGGGGGGGCCTTCCTACAATGAGCAGTTCTTC; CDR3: CASSLFVAGGPSYNEQFF
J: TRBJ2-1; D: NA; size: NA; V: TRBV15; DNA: TGTGCCACCAGCAGAGATCCGACCAGATACTACAATGAGCAGTTCTTC; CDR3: CATSRDPTRYYNEQFF
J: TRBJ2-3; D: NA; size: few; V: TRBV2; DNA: TGTGCCAGCAGTGCGGGGGTTAGCTTAGGAGATACGCAGTATTTT; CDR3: CASSAGVSLGDTQYF
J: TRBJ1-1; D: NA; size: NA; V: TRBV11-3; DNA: TGTGCCAGCAGCTTAGGAGGGGAGGTAGCTTTCTTT; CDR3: CASSLGGEVAFF
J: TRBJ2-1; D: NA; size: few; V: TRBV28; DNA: TGTGCCAGCGGGCCACGTGCGCAGTTCTTC; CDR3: CASGPRAQFF
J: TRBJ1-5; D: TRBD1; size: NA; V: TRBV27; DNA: TGTGCCAGCAGAACAGGGGACTCGAATCAGCCCCGGCATTTT; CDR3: CASRTGDSNQPRHF
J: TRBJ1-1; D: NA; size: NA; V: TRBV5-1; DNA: TGCGCCAGCAGCTCGGGGGGGTCGAAGCGTAGCACTGAAGCTTTCTTT; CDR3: CASSSGGSKRSTEAFF
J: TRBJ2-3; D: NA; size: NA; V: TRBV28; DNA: TGTGCCAGCAGTTTACAAGGCCTAGGAGCCTTGAATACGCAGTATTTT; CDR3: CASSLQGLGALNTQYF
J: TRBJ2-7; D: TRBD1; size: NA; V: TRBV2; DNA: TGTGCCAGCACCCCCGTGACAGGGAAATACGAACAGTACTTC; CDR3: CASTPVTGKYEQYF
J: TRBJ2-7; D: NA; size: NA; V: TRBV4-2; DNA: TGTGCCAGCAGCCAAGAGGGTTCGGCGGTTTCCTACGAGCAGTACTTC; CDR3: CASSQEGSAVSYEQYF
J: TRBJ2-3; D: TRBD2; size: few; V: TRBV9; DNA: TGTGCCAGCAGTAGGAGCGGGGGACCAAGCACAGATACGCAGTATTTT; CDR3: CASSRSGGPSTDTQYF
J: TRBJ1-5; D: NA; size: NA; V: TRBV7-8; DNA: TGTGCCAGCAGCTTCATTCGCAATCAGCCCCAGCATTTT; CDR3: CASSFIRNQPQHF
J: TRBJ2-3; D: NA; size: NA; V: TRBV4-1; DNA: TGCGCCAGCAGCCAAGTAGGAAGGGAAAAAAAGAACACAGATACGCAGTATTTT; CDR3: CASSQVGREKKNTDTQYF
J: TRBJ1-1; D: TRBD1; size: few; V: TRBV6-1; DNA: TGTGCCAGCAGGACCAGGGGGCGGAAGATTGAAGCTTTCTTT; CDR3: CASRTRGRKIEAFF
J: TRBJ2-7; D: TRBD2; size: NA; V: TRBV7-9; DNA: TGTGCCAGCAGCTTTGGTAGCGGGATTTACGAGCAGTACTTC; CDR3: CASSFGSGIYEQYF
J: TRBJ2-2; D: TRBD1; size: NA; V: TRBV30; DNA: TGTGCCTGCCCGGGACAGACAGGCAACGGGGAGCTGTTTTTT; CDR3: CACPGQTGNGELFF
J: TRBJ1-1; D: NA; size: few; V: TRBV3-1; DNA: TGTGCCAGCAGCCAAGTTCAGGGGAGCACTGAAGCTTTCTTT; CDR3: CASSQVQGSTEAFF
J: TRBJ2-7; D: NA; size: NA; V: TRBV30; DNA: TGTGCCTGGAGAGGCTTAACCTACGAGCAGTACTTC; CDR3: CAWRGLTYEQYF
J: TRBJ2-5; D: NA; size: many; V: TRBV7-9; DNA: TGTGCCAGCAGCTTGGGATCCTTCGGTGAGACCCAGTACTTC; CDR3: CASSLGSFGETQYF
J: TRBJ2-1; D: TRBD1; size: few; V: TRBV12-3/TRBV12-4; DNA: TGTGCCAGCAGTTTAGGGGACAGGGGACGCAATGAGCAGTTCTTC; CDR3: CASSLGDRGRNEQFF
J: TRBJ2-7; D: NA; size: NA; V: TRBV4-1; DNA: TGCGCCAGCAGCCAAGGAGGGATAGGCTGCGAGCAGTACTTC; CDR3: CASSQGGIGCEQYF
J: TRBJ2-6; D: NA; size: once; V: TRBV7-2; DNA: TGTGCCAGCAGCTTAGTGGCAGTTCCTGGGGCCAACGTCCTGACTTTC; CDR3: CASSLVAVPGANVLTF
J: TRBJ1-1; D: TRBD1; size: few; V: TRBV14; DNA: TGTGCCAGCAGCCAGACAGGGTTGCAAGCTTTCTTT; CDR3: CASSQTGLQAFF
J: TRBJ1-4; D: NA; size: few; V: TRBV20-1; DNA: TGCAGTGCTAGGCCGGGGCAAGCAGGTGAAAAACTGTTTTTT; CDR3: CSARPGQAGEKLFF
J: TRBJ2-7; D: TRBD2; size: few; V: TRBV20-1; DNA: TGCAGTGCTAGAAAGAATCTAGCGGGGACTTACTACGAGCAGTACTTC; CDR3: CSARKNLAGTYYEQYF
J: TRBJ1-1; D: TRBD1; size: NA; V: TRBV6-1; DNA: TGTGCCAGCAGTCCCGGGACAGGGGGCCTTAGCACTGAAGCTTTCTTT; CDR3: CASSPGTGGLSTEAFF
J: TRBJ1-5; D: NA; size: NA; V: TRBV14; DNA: TGTGCCAGCACCGCAAGGGGTCAGCCCCAGCATTTT; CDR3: CASTARGQPQHF
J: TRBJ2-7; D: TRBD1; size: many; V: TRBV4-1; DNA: TGCGCCAGCAGCCAAGACCCAGGGGGCTTCTACGAGCAGTACTTC; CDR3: CASSQDPGGFYEQYF
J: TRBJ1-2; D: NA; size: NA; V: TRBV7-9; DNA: TGTGCCAGCAGTACCAGCGAGGGACGGTATGGCTACACCTTC; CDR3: CASSTSEGRYGYTF
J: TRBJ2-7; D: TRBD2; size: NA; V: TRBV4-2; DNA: TGTGCCAGCAGCCAGGGGGGGGACTACGAGCAGTACTTC; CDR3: CASSQGGDYEQYF
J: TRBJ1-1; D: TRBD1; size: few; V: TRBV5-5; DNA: TGTGCCAGCAGCTCATACAGGGGAAAGAACACTGAAGCTTTCTTT; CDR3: CASSSYRGKNTEAFF
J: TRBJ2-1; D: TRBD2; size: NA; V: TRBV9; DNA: TGTGCCAGCAGCGGGACTAGCGGGAGATGGTACAATGAGCAGTTCTTC; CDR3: CASSGTSGRWYNEQFF
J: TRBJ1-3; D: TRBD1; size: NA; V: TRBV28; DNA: TGTGCCAGCAGTCCACCGACAGGGCCACCCTCTGGAAACACCATATATTTT; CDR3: CASSPPTGPPSGNTIYF
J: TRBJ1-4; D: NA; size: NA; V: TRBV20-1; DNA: TGCAGTGCACCAGCCAGGGGAAGGGAAAAACTGTTTTTT; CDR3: CSAPARGREKLFF
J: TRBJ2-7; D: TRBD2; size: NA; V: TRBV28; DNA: TGTGCCAGCAGTCTAATCCTAGCGGGAGGTGGCGAGCAGTACTTC; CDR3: CASSLILAGGGEQYF
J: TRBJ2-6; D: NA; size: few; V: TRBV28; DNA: TGTGCCAGCAGTTTAGCGTCCATCTCTGGGGCCAACGTCCTGACTTTC; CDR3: CASSLASISGANVLTF
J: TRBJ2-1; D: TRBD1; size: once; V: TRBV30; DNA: TGTGCCTGCGATGACAGGGAAAGGGATGAGCAGTTCTTC; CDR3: CACDDRERDEQFF
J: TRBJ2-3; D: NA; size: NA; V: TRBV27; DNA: TGTGCCAGCGCCCGGACCACAGATACGCAGTATTTT; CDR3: CASARTTDTQYF
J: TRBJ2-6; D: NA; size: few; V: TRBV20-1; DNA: TGCAGTGCCTCTAAGGAGAGCCTTACTGACGTCCTGACTTTC; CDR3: CSASKESLTDVLTF
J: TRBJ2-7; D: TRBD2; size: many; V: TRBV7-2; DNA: TGTGCCAGCAGCTACGGACTAGCGCCTACCTACGAGCAGTACTTC; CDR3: CASSYGLAPTYEQYF
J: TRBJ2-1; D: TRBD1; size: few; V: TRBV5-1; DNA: TGCGCCAGCAGCTTGTTGTTGGGGACAGGGGGCGATTACAATGAGCAGTTCTTC; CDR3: CASSLLLGTGGDYNEQFF
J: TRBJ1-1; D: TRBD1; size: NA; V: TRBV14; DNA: TGTGCCAGCAGCAGGACAGGGCAAGCTGAAGCTTTCTTT; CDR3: CASSRTGQAEAFF
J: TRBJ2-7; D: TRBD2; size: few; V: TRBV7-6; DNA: TGTGCCAGCAGCCCCGGGACTAGCGTTGAGCAGTACTTC; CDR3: CASSPGTSVEQYF